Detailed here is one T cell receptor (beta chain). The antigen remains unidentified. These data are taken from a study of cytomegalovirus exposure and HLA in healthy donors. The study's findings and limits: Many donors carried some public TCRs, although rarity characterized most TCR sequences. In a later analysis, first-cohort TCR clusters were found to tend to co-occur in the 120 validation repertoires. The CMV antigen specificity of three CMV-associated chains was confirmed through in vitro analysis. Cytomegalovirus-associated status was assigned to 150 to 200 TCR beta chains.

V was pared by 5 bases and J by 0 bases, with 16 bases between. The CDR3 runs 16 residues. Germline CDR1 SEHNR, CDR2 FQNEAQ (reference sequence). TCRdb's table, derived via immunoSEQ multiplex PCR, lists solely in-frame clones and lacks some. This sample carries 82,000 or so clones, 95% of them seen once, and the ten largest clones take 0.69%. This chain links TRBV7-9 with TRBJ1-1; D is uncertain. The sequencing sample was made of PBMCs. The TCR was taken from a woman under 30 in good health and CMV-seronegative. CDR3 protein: CASSPWAASVNTEAFF. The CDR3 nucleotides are TGTGCCAGCAGCCCGTGGGCAGCCTCGGTGAACACTGAAGCTTTCTTT.